The 11 T cell receptor beta chains below all came from one sample that was sequenced in a study of T cells in Graves' hyperthyroidism and ophthalmopathy. Amplified TCR beta CDR3 regions came from RNA transcripts. HTBI primers were employed in a first-round RT-PCR of the TCR CDR3. TCRdb re-called the multiplex PCR reads with MiXCR, one entry per CDR3 protein. The sample consists of hundreds of thousands of distinct CDR3 sequences, over 12% of them appearing once. Sequenced input: blood. These receptor sequences come from a man over 45 with Graves' ophthalmopathy.

This clonotype was found many times. CDR3 sequence: CASMLAGVNNEQFF. In DNA, the CDR3 is TGTGCCAGCATGCTAGCGGGAGTTAACAATGAGCAGTTCTTC. The chain uses TRBV7-9 and TRBJ2-1; 10 bases are a match to TRBD2. V lost 7 bases to trimming and J lost 5 bases; unmatched junction nucleotides: 5. Germline lookup yields CDR1 SEHNR and CDR2 FQNEAQ (reference sequence). The CDR3 length is 14 residues.

The rearrangement joins TRBV19 to TRBJ1-1, with TRBD1 as a possible D gene (5 bases). The V gene lost 0 bases and the J gene lost 5 bases, with 10 bases spanning the gap. There are 14 residues in the CDR3. Germline lookup yields CDR1 LNHDA and CDR2 SQIVND (reference sequence). The CDR3 DNA reads as TGTGCCAGTAGTATAGAAGGGGTTAATACTGAAGCTTTCTTT. It is translated as CASSIEGVNTEAFF.

The chain recombines TRBV6-1 with TRBJ1-3; D gene uncertain. The CDR3 runs to 12 residues. V shed 8 bases and J shed 0 bases, with 5 bases lying between them. Germline V gene lookup returns CDR1 MNHNS and CDR2 SASEGT. CDR3 nucleotide sequence: TGTGCCAGCCACCACTCTGGAAACACCATATATTTT. Residues: CASHHSGNTIYF.

There are many counts of this clonotype. The chain employs TRBV5-1 and TRBJ2-3; TRBD1 aligns across 8 bases. After removal of 7 bases from V and 4 bases from J, the junction contained 5 bases not matched to a gene. The CDR3 is 13 residues long. CDR1 and CDR2 (germline): SGHRS, YFSETQ. The CDR3 region is CASLGQGPDTQYF. The CDR3 DNA is TGCGCCAGCCTTGGACAGGGTCCAGATACGCAGTATTTT.

A few counts support this clonotype. This chain joins TRBV9 and TRBJ2-2; no reliable D call. This CDR3 has 15 residues. Germline CDR1 SGDLS, CDR2 YYNGEE. V lost 1 base and J lost 4, with 11 bases in between. The CDR3, as DNA: TGTGCCAGCAGCGTAAGGCACGAAGGCACCGGGGAGCTGTTTTTT. Translating gives CASSVRHEGTGELFF.

This clonotype was found a few times. The chain employs TRBV29-1 and TRBJ2-3, with 10 bases identical to TRBD2. CDR1 is SQVTM, CDR2 ANQGSEA, per germline. CDR3 size: 13 residues. The ends lost 6 bases at V and 3 bases at J; junction bases unmatched: 3. The CDR3 bases are TGCAGCGTCGGACTAGCGGTTACAGATACGCAGTATTTT. It encodes CSVGLAVTDTQYF.

The rearrangement joins TRBV4-2 to TRBJ1-2; the match to TRBD1 covers 10 bases. The ends lost 1 base at V and 5 bases at J; junction bases unmatched: 1. Germline-derived CDR1 and CDR2 are LGHNA and YNFKEQ. This CDR3 contains 14 residues. CDR3 in DNA: TGTGCCAGCAGCCAAGTGGGACAGGGGTATGGCTACACCTTC. Amino acids: CASSQVGQGYGYTF.

This clonotype was recorded many times. The rearrangement joins TRBV7-9 to TRBJ2-2, with 11 bases that match TRBD1. The CDR3 has 18 amino acids. Germline lookup yields CDR1 SEHNR and CDR2 FQNEAQ (reference sequence). Trimming cost V 6 bases and J 1 base; bases outside gene matches: 10. CDR3 sequence reads: CASRTRDRGTENTGELFF. In DNA form, the CDR3 reads TGTGCCAGCAGAACTAGGGACAGGGGGACAGAGAACACCGGGGAGCTGTTTTTT.

This clonotype has a count of ten or more. This sequence joins TRBV12-3 or TRBV12-4 and TRBJ2-7; D remains ambiguous. V gave up 3 bases and J gave up 2 bases, with 8 bases separating them. This CDR3 is built from 13 residues. CDR3 sequence reads: CASSFGNTYEQYF. The CDR3 region has the DNA TGTGCCAGCAGTTTCGGTAATACCTACGAGCAGTACTTC.

This clonotype was found many times. The rearrangement uses TRBV27 and TRBJ1-1; 8 nucleotides align to TRBD1. The CDR3 spans 15 residues. Germline assignment: CDR1 MNHEY and CDR2 SMNVEV (reference sequence). The V and J ends lost 5 bases and 7 bases, in that order; junction bases with no gene match: 12. CDR3 nucleotide sequence: TGTGCCAGCAGTCCAACGACAGGGGCCGTGGATGAAGCTTTCTTT. Protein: CASSPTTGAVDEAFF.

This clonotype was recorded a few times. The gene calls are TRBV4-1 and TRBJ2-1; D gene unclear. Trimming removed 0 bases from V and 4 bases from J, with 25 bases in between. Per germline, CDR1 MGHRA and CDR2 YSYEKL. CDR3 length: 20 residues. The CDR3 is CASSQDRRRPFLRNYNEQFF. CDR3 nucleotide sequence: TGCGCCAGCAGCCAAGATCGACGGCGACCGTTCCTAAGGAATTACAATGAGCAGTTCTTC.